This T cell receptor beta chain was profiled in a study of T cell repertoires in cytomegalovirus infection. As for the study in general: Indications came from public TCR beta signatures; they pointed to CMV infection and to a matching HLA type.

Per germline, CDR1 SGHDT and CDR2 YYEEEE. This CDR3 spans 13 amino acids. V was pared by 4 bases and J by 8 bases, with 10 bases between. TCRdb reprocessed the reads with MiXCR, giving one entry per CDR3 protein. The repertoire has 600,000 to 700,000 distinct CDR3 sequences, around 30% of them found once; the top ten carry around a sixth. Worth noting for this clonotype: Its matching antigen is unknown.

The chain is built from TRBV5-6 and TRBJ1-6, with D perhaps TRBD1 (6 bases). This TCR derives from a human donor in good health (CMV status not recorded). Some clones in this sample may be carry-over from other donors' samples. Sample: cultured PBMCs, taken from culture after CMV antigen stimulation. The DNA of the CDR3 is TGTGCCAGCAGCCGGGACACAGATTCACCCCTCCACTTT. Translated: CASSRDTDSPLHF.